These T cell receptor beta chains were read from a single sample in a study of Graves' ophthalmopathy and Graves' hyperthyroidism. TCRdb analysed the multiplex PCR reads with MiXCR anew, one entry per CDR3 protein. The sample has 300,000 to 500,000 distinct CDR3 sequences; approximately 15% are singletons. Sequencing was done on a sample of peripheral blood. The source of these receptors is a woman aged 18-29 years with stable Graves' hyperthyroidism. CDR3s include the opening cysteine and the closing phenylalanine or tryptophan. A D gene is named only where the DNA matches it firmly. Clone size is stated in some rows and not others, as once, few, many or a class when expanded.

j_gene | v_gene | d_gene | abundance | CDR3nt | CDR3aa
TRBJ2-3 | TRBV12-3/TRBV12-4 | . | few | TGTGCCAGCAACTTTAGGAAAGGGGTTAGCACAGATACGCAGTATTTT | CASNFRKGVSTDTQYF
TRBJ2-7 | TRBV5-1 | TRBD2 | many | TGCGCCAGCAGCTTGATGACTCTGGGGGGGGAGCAGTACTTC | CASSLMTLGGEQYF
TRBJ2-7 | TRBV29-1 | TRBD1 | many | TGCAGCGCTCGAATTACCGGGGACAGGGTTTCGTGGGAGCAGTACTTC | CSARITGDRVSWEQYF
TRBJ1-6 | TRBV19 | . | many | TGTGCCGCCGAGGGTTCACCCCTCCACTTT | CAAEGSPLHF
TRBJ2-7 | TRBV4-1 | . | . | TGCGCCAGCAGCCAAGGCCTAGCGCCCTACGAGCAGTACTTC | CASSQGLAPYEQYF
TRBJ2-7 | TRBV20-1 | TRBD2 | many | TGCAGTGCTAGAGACGGGGGAGGGGCGGAAGGATACGAGCAGTACTTC | CSARDGGGAEGYEQYF
TRBJ1-1 | TRBV12-3/TRBV12-4 | . | many | TGTGCCAGCACCGGACAGTCGAACACTGAAGCTTTCTTT | CASTGQSNTEAFF
TRBJ1-1 | TRBV29-1 | . | many | TGCAGCGTTGTGTTTAGTATGCAGAAAGCTTTCTTT | CSVVFSMQKAFF
TRBJ1-1 | TRBV6-5 | TRBD1 | many | TGTGCCAGCAGTTACTCTAGGGACAGATACCAGAACACTGAAGCTTTCTTT | CASSYSRDRYQNTEAFF
TRBJ1-1 | TRBV2 | . | many | TGTGCCAGCATTAGGGGCACTGAAGCTTTCTTT | CASIRGTEAFF
TRBJ2-5 | TRBV2 | TRBD1 | . | TGTGCCAGCAGTATAAGGACAGGGGTGGAGGAGACCCAGTACTTC | CASSIRTGVEETQYF
TRBJ2-7 | TRBV6-5 | . | many | TGTGCCAGCAGTTACGAGATTGATACCTCCTACGAGCAGTACTTC | CASSYEIDTSYEQYF
TRBJ1-2 | TRBV20-1 | TRBD1 | many | TGCAGTGCTAGGGGACAGGGGAACTATGGCTACACCTTC | CSARGQGNYGYTF
TRBJ1-5 | TRBV20-1 | . | many | TGCAGTGCTAGAGCGACAGCATATCAGCCCCAGCATTTT | CSARATAYQPQHF
TRBJ2-7 | TRBV11-2 | . | . | TGTGCCAGCAGCTCACCTTCCTCAGGGGTTGAGCAGTACTTC | CASSSPSSGVEQYF
TRBJ1-5 | TRBV6-2/TRBV6-3 | . | . | TGTGCCAGCGGAACGGTACAGGGACGCAATCAGCCCCAGCATTTT | CASGTVQGRNQPQHF
TRBJ1-2 | TRBV2 | TRBD1 | few | TGTGCCAGCACCTGGACAGGGGACTATGGCTACACCTTC | CASTWTGDYGYTF
TRBJ1-1 | TRBV6-2/TRBV6-3 | TRBD1 | . | TGTGCCAGCAGACAGGGGGCGTTTGAGGGCACTGAAGCTTTCTTT | CASRQGAFEGTEAFF
TRBJ1-2 | TRBV4-2 | TRBD1 | many | TGTGCCAGCACCCGGACAGGGGGCGGCGACTATGGCTACACCTTC | CASTRTGGGDYGYTF
TRBJ2-2 | TRBV7-9 | TRBD1 | . | TGTGCCAGCACCGCGGGACAGGGAAACACCGGGGAGCTGTTTTTT | CASTAGQGNTGELFF
TRBJ1-1 | TRBV2 | . | many | TGTGCCAGCAGTGAGGGGGGAGGTATGAACACTGAAGCTTTCTTT | CASSEGGGMNTEAFF
TRBJ1-5 | TRBV27 | . | many | TGTGCCAGCAGTTTATTCGATTATGGGAATCAGCCCCAGCATTTT | CASSLFDYGNQPQHF
TRBJ2-5 | TRBV5-4 | TRBD1 | . | TGTGCCAGCAGTTGGACAGGGCAGTGGGAGACCCAGTACTTC | CASSWTGQWETQYF
TRBJ2-7 | TRBV3-1 | . | . | TGTGCCAGCTCCCACGGGACTCTCGGTTACGAGCAGTACTTC | CASSHGTLGYEQYF
TRBJ1-1 | TRBV12-3/TRBV12-4 | . | many | TGTGCCAGCGGGGTTGTGGAGGACACTGAAGCTTTCTTT | CASGVVEDTEAFF
TRBJ2-5 | TRBV18 | TRBD1 | . | TGTGCCAGCTCACCCCGGGACAGGTTATTGGAGACCCAGTACTTC | CASSPRDRLLETQYF
TRBJ1-2 | TRBV9 | . | many | TGTGCCAGCAGCGTAGGGCCCGCTAACTATGGCTACACCTTC | CASSVGPANYGYTF
TRBJ2-5 | TRBV20-1 | . | few | TGCAGTGCTTGGGGAGAGACCAAGTACTTC | CSAWGETKYF
TRBJ1-1 | TRBV12-5 | TRBD1 | many | TGTGCTAGTGACAGGGACAGGGCGACTGAAGCTTTCTTT | CASDRDRATEAFF
TRBJ1-1 | TRBV15 | . | many | TGTGCCACCTCTAAGAGGGGTAGGGGTGAAGCTTTCTTT | CATSKRGRGEAFF
TRBJ1-5 | TRBV27 | . | many | TGTGCCAGCAGTCGGGGCCGGGATCAGCCCCAGCATTTT | CASSRGRDQPQHF
TRBJ2-2 | TRBV6-1 | . | many | TGTGCCAGCAGTGAAATTGTGGGGGGTACCGGGGAGCTGTTTTTT | CASSEIVGGTGELFF
TRBJ2-5 | TRBV24-1 | TRBD1 | . | TGTGCCACCAGTGACCGGGACAGGCCGGGGGAGACCCAGTACTTC | CATSDRDRPGETQYF
TRBJ1-1 | TRBV7-6 | . | . | TGTGCCAGCAGCCCCAACCTGATTAGCACTGAAGCTTTCTTT | CASSPNLISTEAFF
TRBJ2-7 | TRBV6-1 | . | . | TGTGCCAGCAGTGGCCTCCGGGGGGCTACATCCTACGAGCAGTACTTC | CASSGLRGATSYEQYF
TRBJ1-1 | TRBV4-1 | TRBD1 | many | TGCGCCAGCAGCCAAGAACCGGGACAGGGGTTTCGTGCTTTCTTT | CASSQEPGQGFRAFF
TRBJ1-2 | TRBV6-1 | . | many | TGTGCCAGCATGTCGGGGAACTATGGCTACACCTTC | CASMSGNYGYTF
TRBJ2-6 | TRBV6-1 | . | many | TGTGCCAGCAGGCAGACAGGCTCTGGGGCCAACGTCCTGACTTTC | CASRQTGSGANVLTF
TRBJ1-1 | TRBV5-1 | . | many | TGCGCCAGCAGCTTCGGACAGTCCATGAACACTGAAGCTTTCTTT | CASSFGQSMNTEAFF